This is a list of T cell receptor beta chains from one sample in a study of T cells after posttransplantation cyclophosphamide. TCRdb's table, derived via immunoSEQ multiplex PCR, lists solely in-frame clones and lacks some. Here the sample spans roughly 10,000 clones, about 95% being singletons. Sequenced input: naive CD8+ T cells sorted from PBMCs. The receptors shown here come from a man aged 30 to 45 in good health and a related stem cell transplant donor. Both conserved end residues are part of each CDR3. A D gene is named only where the DNA matches it firmly. Not every row has a clone size; where given, it reads once, few, many or a size class.

j_call clone_size v_call d_call cdr3_nt cdr3_aa
TRBJ2-3 - TRBV15 TRBD2 TGTGCCACCAGCAGCCCACTAGCGGAAGGCACAGATACGCAGTATTTT CATSSPLAEGTDTQYF
TRBJ2-7 - TRBV27 - TGTGCCAGCAGGTCAGTTTCCTCCTACGAGCAGTACTTC CASRSVSSYEQYF
TRBJ2-5 - TRBV25-1 TRBD1 TGTGCCAGCAGCACAGGGGCCGAGACCCAGTACTTC CASSTGAETQYF
TRBJ1-1 - TRBV7-9 TRBD1 TGTGCCAGCAGCTTTGAGGGGACAGGGATGGCTTTCTTT CASSFEGTGMAFF
TRBJ2-1 - TRBV14 TRBD1 TGTGCCAGCAGCCAAGATGGGGGATGGCAAACAGGGGGCAATGAGCAGTTCTTC CASSQDGGWQTGGNEQFF
TRBJ2-4 - TRBV27 - TGTGCCAGACGGTTTATAGCCAAAAACATTCAGTACTTC CARRFIAKNIQYF
TRBJ2-5 - TRBV4-2 - TGTGCCAGCAGCCCCGAAAGAGGAACAGGGCTGGAGACCCAGTACTTC CASSPERGTGLETQYF
TRBJ1-1 - TRBV27 - TGTGCCAGCAGCCGGGAGGGGCGTAGCACTGAAGCTTTCTTT CASSREGRSTEAFF
TRBJ2-5 once TRBV15 TRBD1 TGTGCCACCAGCACTTGGACAGGGGGAGAGACCCAGTACTTC CATSTWTGGETQYF
TRBJ2-7 - TRBV7-9 - TGTGCCAGCAGCTTAGTCCAGTCCTACGAGCAGTACTTC CASSLVQSYEQYF
TRBJ1-1 - TRBV27 TRBD1 TGTGCCAGTGGGACAGGGCATAGCACTGAAGCTTTCTTT CASGTGHSTEAFF
TRBJ2-3 - TRBV2 - TGTGCCAGCAGTGAGGGTAGCGAGAGCACAGATACGCAGTATTTT CASSEGSESTDTQYF